This TCR beta chain was recovered during a study of shared clonotypes between healthy human individuals. Study outcomes and limitations: Sequencing depth was a factor that was expected to affect clonotype sharing among donors. Four donors shared roughly 5% of their naive CD4 clonotypes.

The table came from immunoSEQ multiplex PCR; TCRdb's copy has only in-frame clones and leaves some out. Among roughly 320,000 clones listed, more than 75% were seen once. About this clone: What it binds is unknown.

Healthy adults negative for HIV, lacking recent acute infections or vaccinations, served as donors. Germline-derived CDR1 and CDR2 are SNHLY and FYNNEI. The V and J ends lost 2 bases and 0 bases respectively, with 5 bases between them. The CDR3 is 14 amino acids. The receptor was isolated from a man aged 18 to 30 in good health. Specimen: memory CD8+ T cells sorted from blood. Subset noted: CD45RO+ cells pooled with CCR7-negative TemRA cells. The V call is TRBV2, the J call TRBJ1-3; D is ambiguous. The DNA for the CDR3 is TGTGCCAGCAGTGAACCGAGCTCTGGAAACACCATATATTTT. Its protein is CASSEPSSGNTIYF.